One and the same sample provided the 16 T cell receptor beta chains below, sequenced in a study of cytomegalovirus exposure and HLA in healthy donors. PCR used 60 Vbeta primers and 13 Jbeta primers. The repertoire was sequenced with immunoSEQ multiplex PCR; TCRdb's copy has only in-frame clones and lacks some. Of about 170,000 clones in the sample, about 82% were seen once. Sequenced input: PBMCs. The receptors originated from a woman in her fifties or sixties in good health and CMV-seropositive.

CDR3 amino acids: CASTPSTGRRNTEAFF. The DNA for the CDR3 is TGTGCCAGTACCCCGTCGACAGGGAGAAGGAACACTGAAGCTTTCTTT. This chain links TRBV19 with TRBJ1-1; 7 nucleotides align to TRBD1. The CDR3 sequence is 16 residues long. The trim removed 7 bases at V and 1 base at J, leaving 12 bases unmatched. From germline, CDR1 is LNHDA and CDR2 SQIVND (reference sequence).

The chain joins TRBV28 to TRBJ1-2; no definite D call. This CDR3 region has 15 residues. Trimming removed 1 base at V and 0 bases at J, with 9 bases between. CDR1 is MDHEN and CDR2 is SYDVKM in the germline V gene. The CDR3 DNA reads TGTGCCAGCAGTTTATTCAGGATAGCTAACTATGGCTACACCTTC. Translation gives CASSLFRIANYGYTF.

The chain is built from TRBV11-3 and TRBJ1-1, with 12 bases fitting TRBD1. The CDR3 loop spans 15 amino acids. The trim removed 3 bases at V and 8 bases at J, leaving 7 bases unmatched. CDR1 SGHNT and CDR2 YENEEA come from the germline V gene. This chain's CDR3 is CASSLPGQGAEEAFF. CDR3 DNA: TGTGCCAGCAGCTTGCCGGGACAGGGGGCGGAGGAAGCTTTCTTT.

V and J are TRBV19 and TRBJ1-2; tentative D call: TRBD1 (6 bases). This CDR3 has 17 amino acids. CDR1 and CDR2 from the germline V gene are LNHDA and SQIVND (reference sequence). V gave up 7 bases and J gave up 4 bases, with 25 bases separating them. The CDR3 loop reads CASTVGQGQKISYGYTF. The CDR3, as DNA: TGTGCCAGTACAGTGGGTCAAGGACAGAAAATCAGCTATGGCTACACCTTC.

J is TRBJ1-3 and V is TRBV7-9; 8 bases fit TRBD1. Trimming took 5 bases from V and 9 from J; bases not matched to a gene: 9. The CDR3 runs 14 residues. Germline V CDR1 and CDR2: SEHNR, FQNEAQ (reference sequence). CDR3 bases: TGTGCCAGCAGCCGAACAGGGGGTTATTTCACCATATATTTT. Protein product: CASSRTGGYFTIYF.

This chain connects TRBV18 to TRBJ1-4; TRBD1 agrees at 12 bases. Trimming at V came to 2 bases and at J to 8 bases, leaving 9 bases not matched to a gene. The CDR3 length is 17 residues. Germline V CDR1 and CDR2: KGHSH, LQKENI. The CDR3 DNA reads TGTGCCAGCTCACCAGGGGACAGGGGGCGCGCGCTGGAAAAACTGTTTTTT. This gives the protein CASSPGDRGRALEKLFF.

This clone turned up a few times. At one end the junction does not follow the germline gene, possibly because of a read error. The V call is TRBV7-7, the J call TRBJ2-5, with a weak D call TRBD2 (5 bases). CDR1 is SSHAT and CDR2 is FNYEAQ in the germline V gene (reference sequence). The CDR3 is made up of 13 amino acids. The CDR3 coding sequence is TGTGCTAGCAGTTCCGAACTAGGTGGGACCCAGTACTTC. Encoded protein: CASSSELGGTQYF.

This clone is a singleton in its sample. V is TRBV7-2 and J is TRBJ1-2, with no clear D. V was clipped by 1 base and J by 4 bases, with 13 bases between them. Germline CDR1 SGHTA, CDR2 FQGNSA. This CDR3 spans 15 amino acids. The CDR3 reads CASSLVPPTAYGYTF. The CDR3 bases are TGTGCCAGCAGCTTAGTACCTCCTACAGCCTATGGCTACACCTTC.

The rearrangement uses TRBV28 and TRBJ1-5, with D possibly matching TRBD1 (5 bases). The CDR3 runs 16 residues. The germline V gene has CDR1 MDHEN and CDR2 SYDVKM. Trimming removed 4 bases from V and 6 bases from J, with 19 bases in between. The CDR3 is CASSSTSLGGVQPQHF. Written as DNA, the CDR3 is TGTGCCAGCAGTTCGACCTCATTGGGGGGGGTTCAGCCCCAGCATTTT.

The rearrangement links TRBV5-1 to TRBJ1-5; possible D gene TRBD1, 5 bases. Deletions cut 4 bases from V and 7 bases from J, with 12 bases between. CDR3 length: 13 residues. Germline lookup yields CDR1 SGHRS and CDR2 YFSETQ. This chain's CDR3 is CASSAGPRQPQHF. In DNA form, the CDR3 reads TGCGCCAGCAGCGCGGGGCCCCGGCAGCCCCAGCATTTT.

The chain employs TRBV6-5 and TRBJ1-5, with 9 nucleotides matching TRBD1. CDR1 and CDR2 (germline): MNHEY, SVGAGI. V shed 8 bases, J shed 4 bases, and the junction held 9 bases outside the gene matches. The CDR3 covers 15 residues. The CDR3 nucleotides are TGTGCCAGCGGCGCCGGGACAGGGAGGAATCAGCCCCAGCATTTT. Translating gives CASGAGTGRNQPQHF.

The rearrangement joins TRBV7-6 to TRBJ1-1; D remains ambiguous. Germline V lookup: CDR1 SGHVS, CDR2 FNYEAQ. The CDR3 loop spans 17 amino acids. V was shortened by 2 bases and J by 0 bases, with 16 bases between the two germline ends. The CDR3 DNA reads TGTGCCAGCAGCTTAAGGACTGGGAGTTCCATGAACACTGAAGCTTTCTTT. This translates into CASSLRTGSSMNTEAFF.

V usage is TRBV2 and J usage is TRBJ1-1, with D uncertain. Germline V lookup: CDR1 SNHLY, CDR2 FYNNEI. Trimming pared 1 base from V and 0 bases from J, leaving 15 bases between. The CDR3 loop spans 17 amino acids. The CDR3 DNA follows: TGTGCCAGCAGTGAAGGATATCTTTCCGGGGTGAACACTGAAGCTTTCTTT. It translates to CASSEGYLSGVNTEAFF. Full variable domain (missing parts from reference TRBV2 and TRBJ1-1): EPEVTQTPSHQVTQMGQEVILRCVPISNHLYFYWYRQILGQKVEFLVSFYNNEISEKSEIFDDQFSVERPDGSNFTLKIRSTKLEDSAMYFCASSEGYLSGVNTEAFFGQGTRLTVV.

V gene TRBV28 combines with J gene TRBJ1-1; TRBD1 aligns across 7 bases. Trimming at V came to 5 bases and at J to 4 bases, leaving 4 bases not matched to a gene. The CDR3 runs 13 residues. CDR1 is MDHEN, CDR2 SYDVKM, per germline. The DNA of the CDR3 is TGTGCCAGCAGTGACAGGGTGGGCACTGAAGCTTTCTTT. Protein: CASSDRVGTEAFF.

As regards this clone: This CDR3 is also generated by other DNA sequences in the sample. This chain uses TRBV7-2 with TRBJ2-1; 9 bases map to TRBD2. V dropped 1 base and J dropped 7; count of bases not matched to a gene: 5. The CDR3 totals 15 residues. Germline-derived CDR1 and CDR2 are SGHTA and FQGNSA. DNA of the CDR3: TGTGCCAGCAGCTTAGTAGCGGGAGCCGGTAATGAGCAGTTCTTC. As protein: CASSLVAGAGNEQFF. Together with reference TRBV7-2 and TRBJ2-1, the CDR3 gives the full variable domain: GAGVSQSPSNKVTEKGKDVELRCDPISGHTALYWYRQSLGQGLEFLIYFQGNSAPDKSGLPSDRFSAERTGGSVSTLTIQRTQQEDSAVYLCASSLVAGAGNEQFFGPGTRLTVL.

This clone was counted a few times. The chain uses TRBV4-2 and TRBJ1-2; no clear D. CDR1 and CDR2 (germline): LGHNA, YNFKEQ. V was clipped by 0 bases and J by 5 bases, with 10 bases between them. The CDR3 contains 14 residues. DNA for the CDR3: TGTGCCAGCAGCCAAGATCCGGGGAGTTATGGCTACACCTTC. Its protein product is CASSQDPGSYGYTF.